This T cell receptor beta chain was recovered during a study of vaccination and CD4 T cells after COVID-19. General observations from the study: Post-infection sampling omitted early timepoints and covered relatively few convalescent patients. Convalescent patients displayed a median about 86% of reactive clones emerging only post-vaccination.

On this clonotype: What it binds is not known.

With the Oncomine TCR Beta short-read assay, DNA from cultured CD4+ T cells was sequenced. TCRdb reprocessed the PCR reads via MiXCR and lists one record per CDR3 protein. This repertoire shows 12,000 or so distinct CDR3 sequences, approximately 43% found once; its top ten account for about 6.8%. Treatment denoted: approximately nine-day PBMC culture with coronavirus spike peptide pools or control peptides (ViraFEST assay). First, ViraFEST expanded antigen-specific T cells with peptide pools, and next it sequenced the TCRs. The V and J ends lost 3 bases and 1 base respectively, with 9 bases between them. Germline V gives CDR1 GTSNPN, CDR2 SVGIG (reference sequence). This CDR3 contains 13 residues.

The TCR was taken from a human donor who had recovered from COVID-19. The gene calls are TRBV30 and TRBJ1-1; no firm D call. The sequenced sample was CD4+ T cells from blood, cultured in vitro. In DNA, the CDR3 is TGTGCCTGGAGATTCCAGACGAACACTGAAGCTTTCTTT. Translating it yields CAWRFQTNTEAFF.